This T cell receptor (beta chain) appears in the sequencing data of a study of cytomegalovirus exposure and HLA in healthy donors. Notes on the study in general: In vitro testing confirmed a few CMV-associated chains as specific for CMV antigens.

This clone has only one observation. Its antigen remains unidentified. Germline CDR1 reads LNHDA; CDR2 reads SQIVND (reference sequence). Trimming left V 7 bases short and J 0 bases short, with 10 bases between. This CDR3 is built from 14 residues. Sequencing used immunoSEQ multiplex PCR; TCRdb keeps in-frame clones, though not all of them. This table holds 220,000 or so clones, around 87% found once. This receptor was taken from a woman aged 18-30 years in good health and CMV-seropositive. Sequenced sample: PBMCs. The chain links TRBV19 to TRBJ1-5; TRBD1 is a possible D gene (5 bases). CDR3: CASMGGYSNQPQHF. CDR3 DNA sequence: TGTGCCAGTATGGGGGGTTATAGCAATCAGCCCCAGCATTTT.